A selection of T cell receptor beta chains follows, all from one sample in a study of blood T cell repertoires in COVID-19. The repertoire was sequenced with immunoSEQ multiplex PCR; TCRdb's copy has only in-frame clones and lacks some. Of roughly 250,000 clones detected, around 90% appear once; the ten largest clones hold around 2.5%. The sequencing input was peripheral blood. These receptors all stem from a person aged 18-29 years with COVID-19, enrolled during active disease. Each CDR3 is given with its conserved first and last residue. Each record gives: D gene, V gene, J gene, clone size, CDR3 DNA, CDR3 protein. The D gene is left open where the match is weak. Clone size is not always given. Where it is, it says once, few, many or a class for expanded clones.

D gene: TRBD2
V gene: TRBV24-1
J gene: TRBJ2-3
clone size: -
CDR3 DNA: TGTGCCACCAGTGATCCTGGGACTAGCGGGATGGGGGATACGCAGTATTTT
CDR3 protein: CATSDPGTSGMGDTQYF

D gene: -
V gene: TRBV19
J gene: TRBJ2-1
clone size: -
CDR3 DNA: TGTGCCAGTAGTAAGGACAGTTACAATGAGCAGTTCTTC
CDR3 protein: CASSKDSYNEQFF

D gene: TRBD2
V gene: TRBV7-6
J gene: TRBJ2-1
clone size: once
CDR3 DNA: TGTGCCAGCAGCCCGACTAGCGGGGGTGAGCAGTTCTTC
CDR3 protein: CASSPTSGGEQFF

D gene: TRBD1
V gene: TRBV27
J gene: TRBJ1-2
clone size: -
CDR3 DNA: TGTGCCAGCAGTCAAGGGGGCGTCTACGGCTACACCTTC
CDR3 protein: CASSQGGVYGYTF

D gene: TRBD1
V gene: TRBV19
J gene: TRBJ1-2
clone size: -
CDR3 DNA: TGTGCCAGTACCCCCTTTGGGCAGGGGGCGCTTGGCTACACCTTC
CDR3 protein: CASTPFGQGALGYTF

D gene: -
V gene: TRBV2
J gene: TRBJ1-5
clone size: -
CDR3 DNA: TGTGCCACCGCCCCCCCGCCCGGGAGGTTGACAAGCAATCAGCCCCAGCATTTT
CDR3 protein: CATAPPPGRLTSNQPQHF

D gene: TRBD1
V gene: TRBV5-6
J gene: TRBJ2-7
clone size: -
CDR3 DNA: TGTGCCAGCAGCGACGGACAGGACAACTACGAGCAGTACTTC
CDR3 protein: CASSDGQDNYEQYF

D gene: TRBD1
V gene: TRBV14
J gene: TRBJ1-4
clone size: -
CDR3 DNA: TGTGCCAGCAGCCCGACAGGGTTGGGTGAAAAACTGTTTTTT
CDR3 protein: CASSPTGLGEKLFF

D gene: TRBD1
V gene: TRBV27
J gene: TRBJ2-7
clone size: -
CDR3 DNA: TGTGCCAGCAGTACCCTCAGGGGGCATCAGTACTTC
CDR3 protein: CASSTLRGHQYF

D gene: TRBD2
V gene: TRBV29-1
J gene: TRBJ2-1
clone size: -
CDR3 DNA: TGCAGCGGAGGGACCGGGACTACCGTCAATGAGCAGTTCTTC
CDR3 protein: CSGGTGTTVNEQFF

D gene: -
V gene: TRBV25-1
J gene: TRBJ2-5
clone size: -
CDR3 DNA: TGTGCCAGCAGTGATGGACGGGGACGGGGGGAGACCCAGTACTTC
CDR3 protein: CASSDGRGRGETQYF

D gene: TRBD1
V gene: TRBV6-5
J gene: TRBJ1-6
clone size: -
CDR3 DNA: TGTGCCAGCAGAAGGGGGCCCCGGCTGAATTCACCCCTCCACTTT
CDR3 protein: CASRRGPRLNSPLHF

D gene: TRBD1
V gene: TRBV5-1
J gene: TRBJ2-3
clone size: -
CDR3 DNA: TGCGCCACCCAGGGGACAGCAAGCACAGATACGCAGTATTTT
CDR3 protein: CATQGTASTDTQYF

D gene: -
V gene: TRBV7-9
J gene: TRBJ1-4
clone size: -
CDR3 DNA: TGTGCCAGCAGCTTAGCGCTGCGGGAAAAACTGTTTTTT
CDR3 protein: CASSLALREKLFF

D gene: -
V gene: TRBV7-2
J gene: TRBJ1-6
clone size: many
CDR3 DNA: TGTGCCAGCAGCCCACAAGCGCAGGGCGGTATTTCACCCCTCCACTTT
CDR3 protein: CASSPQAQGGISPLHF

D gene: -
V gene: TRBV5-1
J gene: TRBJ2-3
clone size: -
CDR3 DNA: TGCGCCAGCAGCTCCGGACTTCGGCAAGGTACGCAGTATTTT
CDR3 protein: CASSSGLRQGTQYF

D gene: -
V gene: TRBV9
J gene: TRBJ2-5
clone size: -
CDR3 DNA: TGTGCCAGCAGCGTTAACGGGGGGACCCAGTACTTC
CDR3 protein: CASSVNGGTQYF

D gene: TRBD1
V gene: TRBV29-1
J gene: TRBJ2-7
clone size: few
CDR3 DNA: TGCAGCGTTGAAGCTTCTCACAGGGGAGTGGAGGAGCAGTACTTC
CDR3 protein: CSVEASHRGVEEQYF

D gene: -
V gene: TRBV6-5
J gene: TRBJ1-2
clone size: -
CDR3 DNA: TGTGCCAGCAGTAGGGGCGATAGGTATGGCTACACCTTC
CDR3 protein: CASSRGDRYGYTF

D gene: TRBD1
V gene: TRBV6-5
J gene: TRBJ1-1
clone size: few
CDR3 DNA: TGTGCCAGCACCCGGACAGGGGGGAACACTGAAGCTTTCTTT
CDR3 protein: CASTRTGGNTEAFF

D gene: -
V gene: TRBV27
J gene: TRBJ2-3
clone size: -
CDR3 DNA: TGTGCCAGCAGTTTATATGAGCTCGGCACAGATACGCAGTATTTT
CDR3 protein: CASSLYELGTDTQYF

D gene: -
V gene: TRBV4-3
J gene: TRBJ1-1
clone size: few
CDR3 DNA: TGCGCCAGCAGCCTTCAGGGTAACACTGAAGCTTTCTTT
CDR3 protein: CASSLQGNTEAFF

D gene: TRBD2
V gene: TRBV11-3
J gene: TRBJ2-1
clone size: -
CDR3 DNA: TGTGCCAGCAGCTTAGCGGGAGGCTCCTACAATGAGCAGTTCTTC
CDR3 protein: CASSLAGGSYNEQFF

D gene: -
V gene: TRBV7-2
J gene: TRBJ2-3
clone size: -
CDR3 DNA: TGTGCCAGCAGCTTATCGTCTCCGGATACGCAGTATTTT
CDR3 protein: CASSLSSPDTQYF

D gene: TRBD2
V gene: TRBV6-2/TRBV6-3
J gene: TRBJ2-1
clone size: -
CDR3 DNA: TGTGCCAGCAGTTACTCGGGACTAGCGGGAGGAGGTGAGCAGTTCTTC
CDR3 protein: CASSYSGLAGGGEQFF

D gene: TRBD1
V gene: TRBV6-1
J gene: TRBJ1-2
clone size: once
CDR3 DNA: TGTGCCAGCAGTGAAGCGCAAGGGGGCCAAGGCTACACCTTC
CDR3 protein: CASSEAQGGQGYTF

D gene: TRBD2
V gene: TRBV9
J gene: TRBJ2-3
clone size: many
CDR3 DNA: TGTGCCAGCAGCTCTAGCGGGAGGTGGACAGATACGCAGTATTTT
CDR3 protein: CASSSSGRWTDTQYF

D gene: TRBD2
V gene: TRBV27
J gene: TRBJ2-5
clone size: -
CDR3 DNA: TGTGCCAGCAGTCTCCTAGCGGGAGGGTATAAAGAGACCCAGTACTTC
CDR3 protein: CASSLLAGGYKETQYF